The source of this T cell receptor (beta chain) is a study of blood T cell repertoires in COVID-19. Deletions cut 4 bases from V and 7 bases from J, with 20 bases between. The CDR3 is 15 amino acids. The germline V gene encodes CDR1 SGHNT and CDR2 YYREEE (reference sequence). Authors' methods: Cell counts per sample came from amplifying reference gene primers. Data came from immunoSEQ multiplex PCR; TCRdb stores just in-frame clones and leaves some out. D and trimming were read from the DNA, whereas the V and J calls and clone size are those reported in that table. The top ten hold 13% to 15% of the sample, which has about 55,000 clones, approximately 92% seen once.

Input material: peripheral blood. This sequence joins TRBV5-4 and TRBJ1-2; D is possibly TRBD1 (5 bases). The receptor comes from a human donor with active COVID-19. The donor label of this sample is uncertain. The DNA of the CDR3 is TGTGCCAGCAGCCCGGGGGGGTGGAGGGATGGTGGCTACACCTTC. Its protein is CASSPGGWRDGGYTF.